This T cell receptor (beta chain) emerged from a study of cytomegalovirus exposure and HLA in healthy donors. Study-level findings and limits: A later analysis linked around 15,000 TCR beta sequences to HLA alleles at 0.05 false discovery rate. A later examination showed that TCR association rates differed by HLA locus, with DRB1 most and HLA-C fewest. Accurate prediction of most subjects' HLA-A and HLA-B alleles from TCR beta sequences was reported. Relative to the approximately 680-donor mean, N-insertions were reportedly fewer in an Asian-associated ancestry cluster in a later analysis.

13 Jbeta primers and 60 Vbeta primers were used for the PCR. Profiling relied on immunoSEQ multiplex PCR, and the TCRdb table lists in-frame clones only, not all of them. Of 210,000 or so clones in the sample, roughly 84% were seen once. On this clone itself: Antigen specificity is unknown.

Germline CDR1 and CDR2: MNHNS and SASEGT. V shed 4 bases and J shed 0 bases, with 16 bases lying between them. The CDR3 runs 16 residues. Sample: PBMCs. The chain couples TRBV6-1 to TRBJ2-7, with D possibly being TRBD1 (5 bases). This sequence was found in a girl aged 2-9 years in good health and CMV-seronegative. Here the CDR3 DNA reads TGTGCCAGCAGTGGATCTCCGACCGACAGCTCCTACGAGCAGTACTTC. Amino acid sequence: CASSGSPTDSSYEQYF.